These 15 T cell receptor beta chains were all obtained from the same sample, sequenced in a study of T cell changes during pregnancy in multiple sclerosis. Profiling relied on immunoSEQ multiplex PCR, and the TCRdb table lists in-frame clones only, not all of them. The table includes about 47,000 clones, just over 90% detected once. The sample here was peripheral blood, taken in the second trimester of pregnancy. These receptors were taken from a female donor with multiple sclerosis, enrolled in a pregnancy study.

The chain joins TRBV28 to TRBJ1-1, with D perhaps TRBD1 (5 bases). Germline CDR1 and CDR2: MDHEN and SYDVKM. Trimming pared 2 bases from V and 12 bases from J, leaving 16 bases between. The CDR3 is made up of 13 amino acids. The CDR3 reads CASSLAARQRTFF. In DNA form, the CDR3 reads TGTGCCAGCAGTTTAGCGGCGCGACAGAGAACTTTCTTT.

The chain employs TRBV28 and TRBJ2-7; TRBD2 agrees at 10 bases. The CDR3 runs to 16 residues. The V gene's germline CDR1 is MDHEN and CDR2 SYDVKM. With V trimmed by 5 bases and J by 0 bases, 7 bases remained unmatched. CDR3 DNA: TGTGCCAGCAGTCCGGGGACTAGCGCACTCTCCTACGAGCAGTACTTC. Translation gives CASSPGTSALSYEQYF. The full variable domain, its missing parts supplied by reference TRBV28 and TRBJ2-7, is DVKVTQSSRYLVKRTGEKVFLECVQDMDHENMFWYRQDPGLGLRLIYFSYDVKMKEKGDIPEGYSVSREKKERFSLILESASTNQTSMYLCASSPGTSALSYEQYFGPGTRLTVT.

J is TRBJ2-1 and V is TRBV27; D may be TRBD1 (6 bases). The CDR3 extends over 15 amino acids. Germline V gives CDR1 MNHEY, CDR2 SMNVEV (reference sequence). Trimming left V 4 bases short and J 2 bases short, with 12 bases between. The CDR3 here is CASSSGTTTYNEQFF. CDR3 in DNA: TGTGCCAGCAGTTCAGGGACAACGACCTACAATGAGCAGTTCTTC.

The chain carries TRBV27 and TRBJ1-2; 7 nucleotides line up with TRBD1. Germline assignment: CDR1 MNHEY and CDR2 SMNVEV (reference sequence). Trimming removed 4 bases from V and 8 bases from J; junction bases left unmatched: 10. The CDR3 extends over 14 amino acids. The CDR3 here is CASSSSYGDSGYTF. The CDR3, as DNA: TGTGCCAGCAGTTCTAGCTACGGGGACAGCGGCTACACCTTC.

This chain joins TRBV5-1 and TRBJ2-1; no firm D call. V dropped 1 base and J dropped 8 bases, with 13 bases sitting between them. The CDR3 has 14 residues. Per germline, CDR1 SGHRS and CDR2 YFSETQ. This CDR3 reads CASSLIDFRDEQFF. The CDR3 DNA reads as TGCGCCAGCAGCTTGATCGACTTTCGGGATGAGCAGTTCTTC.

In its sample, this clone was seen once. The chain joins TRBV11-2 to TRBJ2-2; D uncertain. This CDR3 has 13 residues. Trimming shortened V by 2 bases and J by 5 bases, and 6 bases separated the two germline ends. Germline CDR1 is SGHAT and CDR2 is FQNNGV. The CDR3 here is CASSLLSTGELFF. The DNA of the CDR3 is TGTGCCAGCAGCTTATTGAGTACCGGGGAGCTGTTTTTT.

This chain uses TRBV28 with TRBJ2-5; TRBD2 matches 7 bases. The CDR3 totals 16 residues. The J segment lost 3 bases and the V segment lost 3 bases, leaving 10 bases of the junction unmatched. From germline, CDR1 is MDHEN and CDR2 SYDVKM. CDR3: CASSLGLAVGEETQYF. The CDR3 nucleotides read TGTGCCAGCAGTTTGGGGCTAGCGGTGGGGGAAGAGACCCAGTACTTC.

The chain couples TRBV29-1 to TRBJ2-7; D may be TRBD2 (6 bases). V gave up 3 bases and J gave up 2 bases, with 14 bases separating them. Germline V gives CDR1 SQVTM, CDR2 ANQGSEA. This CDR3 has 14 residues. In DNA form, the CDR3 reads TGCAGCGTTGATGGAGGGACTGAGACCTACGAGCAGTACTTC. As protein: CSVDGGTETYEQYF.

The chain uses TRBV19 and TRBJ2-1; D possibly corresponds to TRBD1 (5 bases). V lost 3 bases to trimming and J lost 8 bases, with 14 bases between them. CDR1 LNHDA and CDR2 SQIVND come from the germline V gene (reference sequence). This CDR3 has 14 residues. The CDR3 DNA is TGTGCCAGTAGTATTTCGGTCCCCAGGGATGAGCAGTTCTTC. Protein product: CASSISVPRDEQFF.

The chain joins TRBV15 to TRBJ2-3; tentatively, D is TRBD2 (6 bases). V was pared by 0 bases and J by 4 bases, with 11 bases between. This CDR3 is 15 amino acids long. Germline V gives CDR1 LNHNV, CDR2 YYDKDF (reference sequence). CDR3 bases: TGTGCCACCAGCAGAGATCCGGGAGATCCAGATACGCAGTATTTT. Residues: CATSRDPGDPDTQYF.

This clone was recorded once. V gene TRBV2 combines with J gene TRBJ2-1; D might be TRBD1 (6 bases). Trimming stripped 7 bases from V and 5 bases from J, with 18 bases between. Germline V CDR1 and CDR2: SNHLY, FYNNEI. CDR3 length: 15 amino acids. The CDR3 here is CASKPVTGWDNEQFF. The DNA for the CDR3 is TGTGCCAGCAAGCCGGTGACAGGATGGGACAATGAGCAGTTCTTC.

The V call is TRBV2, the J call TRBJ2-3; 7 bases are a match to TRBD1. This CDR3 comprises 13 residues. The V gene's germline CDR1 is SNHLY and CDR2 FYNNEI. Germline trimming cut 10 bases from V and 4 bases from J; bases unmatched to any gene: 8. The CDR3 DNA reads TGTGCCACGTCTGGACAGGTTGCAGATACGCAGTATTTT. It encodes CATSGQVADTQYF.

The rearrangement links TRBV29-1 to TRBJ2-5; TRBD1 matches at 8 bases. V trimming: 6 bases; J trimming: 5 bases; junction bases outside the gene matches: 8. Germline V gene data show CDR1 as SQVTM and CDR2 as ANQGSEA. CDR3 length: 13 residues. The CDR3 region is CSVAQGAGETQYF. The CDR3 DNA reads as TGCAGCGTAGCCCAGGGGGCGGGGGAGACCCAGTACTTC.

CDR3 DNA sequence: TGTGCCAGCAGCTTCGGGGGGGGCACTGAAGCTTTCTTT. This gives the protein CASSFGGGTEAFF. The chain joins TRBV5-5 to TRBJ1-1; D is possibly TRBD1 (5 bases). The germline CDR1 and CDR2 sequences are SGHKS and YYEKEE (reference sequence). The CDR3 length is 13 residues. V was pared by 2 bases and J by 4 bases, with 9 bases between.

The V and J genes are TRBV5-4 and TRBJ2-1; 8 positions agree with TRBD2. Looked up from germline, CDR1 is SGHNT and CDR2 is YYREEE (reference sequence). J was trimmed by 3 bases and V by 4 bases; bases with no gene match: 18. This CDR3 is built from 19 residues. In DNA form, the CDR3 reads TGTGCCAGCAGCCCCCCACCGGGCTCCTCGGGGGGGTACTACAATGAGCAGTTCTTC. It yields the protein CASSPPPGSSGGYYNEQFF.